The 2 T cell receptor beta chains below come from one sample, sequenced in a study of regulatory T cells in long-lasting Graves disease. Building the TCR beta libraries relied on iRepertoire HTBI primers, and CDR3 regions underwent Arm-PCR. TCRdb itself ran the multiplex PCR reads through MiXCR, one entry per CDR3 protein. Altogether some 410,000 distinct CDR3 sequences are present, roughly 15% being singletons, with the ten largest covering around 10%. Described time point: newly diagnosed GD, antithyroid drugs for less than 3 months. Following extraction of RNA from PBMCs, that RNA was used to make the TCR library. A further study also used this sample, focusing on T cells in Graves' hyperthyroidism and ophthalmopathy.

This sample comprised peripheral blood mononuclear cells (PBMCs), obtained at new diagnosis, from a patient treated with antithyroid drugs. Receptors were obtained from a young woman with Graves disease.

This clonotype was seen more than once but under ten times. The chain carries TRBV7-3 and TRBJ2-1, with D perhaps matching TRBD1 or TRBD2 (5 bases each). V dropped 1 base and J dropped 7 bases, with 14 bases sitting between them. The CDR3 runs to 15 residues. Germline V gene sequence: CDR1 SGHTA, CDR2 FQGTGA. The CDR3 DNA is TGTGCCAGCAGCTTAATGCTGGGACCCGGGAATGAGCAGTTCTTC. It specifies CASSLMLGPGNEQFF.

J is TRBJ2-7 and V is TRBV11-2; TRBD2 matches at 9 bases. Unmatched junction bases numbered 4, after V lost 3 bases and J lost 4 bases. The CDR3 length is 14 residues. Germline CDR1 SGHAT, CDR2 FQNNGV. The CDR3, as DNA: TGTGCCAGCAGCTTCACGCTAGCGGGGTACGAGCAGTACTTC. Amino acids: CASSFTLAGYEQYF.